The clone carrying this T cell receptor beta chain was recorded a few times. The record originates from a study of blood T cells in healthy people across ages. Study in general: Through template switching, about one barcoded beta molecule was captured per two T cells, as measured in model experiments.

CDR1 and CDR2 (germline): ENHRY, SYGVKD. CDR3 length equals 14 residues. V was pared by 5 bases and J by 5 bases, with 13 bases between. Next came a second PCR, run for about 7 to 12 cycles, which used a sample-barcoded 5' primer along with a J-beta primer mix. TCRdb re-analysed the 5' RACE reads in MiXCR, keeping a single row per CDR3 protein. The table has hundreds of thousands of distinct CDR3 sequences, around a quarter seen once. In addition, the sample was reused for a study of T cells of mothers and their children. That work adds: Pairs that are related and pairs that are unrelated have TCR recombination output shaped similarly by thymic selection. The authors identified no persistent microchimeric T cell clones.

The V and J genes are TRBV10-3 and TRBJ2-1; D is unresolved. This TCR came from a boy aged 5-17 years in good health. Sequencing was done on a sample of blood. CDR3 bases: TGTGCCATCAGTTTAAGGACGGCGAACAATGAGCAGTTCTTC. It encodes CAISLRTANNEQFF.